This TCR beta chain was observed in a study of T cell responses to AZD1222 COVID-19 vaccine. Study-level points and caveats: There were mostly white British donors and more females than males, and clonal diversity was possibly underestimated.

Germline V CDR1 and CDR2: SGHRS, YFSETQ. The CDR3 sequence is 14 residues long. With 4 bases clipped from V and 3 bases from J, the junction kept 6 bases outside the gene matches. Note on this clone: Its antigen is unknown.

Measured with immunoSEQ multiplex PCR; TCRdb has only the in-frame clones, and not every one. Among 120,000 to 150,000 clones, roughly four fifths were seen once, and the ten largest hold roughly 4.5%. The J gene is TRBJ1-2, the V gene TRBV5-1, with 7 positions matching TRBD1. The sample in question was peripheral blood, obtained on day 0 of MenACWY control vaccination. The sequence came from an adult in good health. The CDR3 DNA sequence: TGCGCCAGCAGCGCGGGGACAGTCGACTATGGCTACACCTTC. Its translation: CASSAGTVDYGYTF.